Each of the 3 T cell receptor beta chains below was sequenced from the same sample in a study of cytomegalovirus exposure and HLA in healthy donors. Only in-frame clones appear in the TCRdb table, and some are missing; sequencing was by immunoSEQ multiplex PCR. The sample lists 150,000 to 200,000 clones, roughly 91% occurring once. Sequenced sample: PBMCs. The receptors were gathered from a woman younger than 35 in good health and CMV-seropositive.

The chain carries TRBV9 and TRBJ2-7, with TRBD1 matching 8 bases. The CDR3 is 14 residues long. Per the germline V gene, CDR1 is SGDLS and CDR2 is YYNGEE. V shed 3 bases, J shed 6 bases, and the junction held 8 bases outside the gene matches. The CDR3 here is CASSEGTGPLEQYF. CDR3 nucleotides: TGTGCCAGCAGCGAGGGGACAGGACCCCTCGAGCAGTACTTC. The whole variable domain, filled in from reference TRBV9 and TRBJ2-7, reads DSGVTQTPKHLITATGQRVTLRCSPRSGDLSVYWYQQSLDQGLQFLIQYYNGEERAKGNILERFSAQQFPDLHSELNLSSLELGDSALYFCASSEGTGPLEQYFGPGTRLTVT.

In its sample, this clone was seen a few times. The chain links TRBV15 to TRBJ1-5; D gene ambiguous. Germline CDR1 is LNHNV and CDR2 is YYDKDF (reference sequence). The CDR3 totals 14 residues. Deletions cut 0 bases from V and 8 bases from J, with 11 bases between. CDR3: CATSRDRGGKPQHF. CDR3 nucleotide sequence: TGTGCCACCAGCAGAGATCGGGGAGGGAAGCCCCAGCATTTT. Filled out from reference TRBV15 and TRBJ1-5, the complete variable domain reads DAMVIQNPRYQVTQFGKPVTLSCSQTLNHNVMYWYQQKSSQAPKLLFHYYDKDFNNEADTPDNFQSRRPNTSFCFLDIRSPGLGDTAMYLCATSRDRGGKPQHFGDGTRLSIL.

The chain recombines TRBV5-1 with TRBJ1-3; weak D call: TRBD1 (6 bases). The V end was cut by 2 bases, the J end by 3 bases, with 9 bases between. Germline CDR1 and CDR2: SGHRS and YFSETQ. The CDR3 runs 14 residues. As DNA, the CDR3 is TGCGCCAGCAGCTTCGGACAGATTGGAAACACCATATATTTT. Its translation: CASSFGQIGNTIYF.